This T cell receptor (beta chain) comes out of a study of persistence of HIV-infected CD4 T cells. The CDR3 has 15 amino acids. Germline V gene lookup returns CDR1 MRHNA and CDR2 SNTAGT. Trimming at V came to 5 bases and at J to 4 bases, leaving 4 bases not matched to a gene. A remark on this clone: The target antigen is unknown.

Sequencing used immunoSEQ version 4 in survey mode. Only in-frame clones appear in the TCRdb table, and some are missing; sequencing was by immunoSEQ multiplex PCR. The sample has approximately 45,000 clones, around 90% seen once. The study's findings and limits: Antigen-responding cells were enriched for degenerate expanded CDR3beta sequences. TCRbeta richness was lower in CMV- and Gag-responding cells than in anti-CD3/anti-CD28-responding cells.

Nonspecific anti-CD3/anti-CD28 bead stimulation represents the broad CD4+ T cell repertoire. CD4+ T cells upregulating both CD40 ligand and CD69 were sorted as responding cells. The starting material was CD4+ T cells sorted from PBMCs after roughly 18-hour stimulation, obtained from a patient who received antiretroviral therapy. The TCR originated in an adult woman with HIV who was CMV-seropositive. V and J are TRBV6-4 and TRBJ2-2; 10 bases line up with TRBD2. CDR3: CASSPLAGGTGELFF. The DNA of the CDR3 is TGTGCCAGCAGTCCCTTAGCGGGGGGCACCGGGGAGCTGTTTTTT.